The TCR beta chain described here comes from a study of T cells in Graves' hyperthyroidism and ophthalmopathy. Points from the study as a whole: Stable hyperthyroidism was told apart from ophthalmopathy by a model built on 13 V-J features. Among thyroid clonotypes expanded above 0.001, most also appeared in blood.

Template material for amplifying TCR beta CDR3 regions consisted of RNA transcripts. In the first-round RT-PCR of the TCR CDR3, the HTBI primer set was used. TCRdb reanalysed the multiplex PCR reads using MiXCR and keeps one entry per CDR3 protein. Among roughly 570,000 distinct CDR3 sequences listed, around 45% were seen once. With a duration under 2 months, the hyperthyroidism was newly diagnosed in patients aged 18 to 65. Clinicians diagnosed patients from clinical symptoms, serum thyroxine and TRAb, thyroid ultrasound and orbital computed tomography. There are many counts of this clonotype. Its cognate antigen is unknown. CDR1 is SQVTM, CDR2 ANQGSEA, per germline. V was pared by 6 bases and J by 4 bases, with 7 bases of the junction left unmatched. This CDR3 spans 13 amino acids.

The sequence came from a woman younger than 35 with Graves' hyperthyroidism. The material sequenced was peripheral blood or thyroid tissue (not recorded which). V usage is TRBV29-1 and J usage is TRBJ2-7, with TRBD1 matching 9 bases. DNA for the CDR3: TGCAGCGTCGCCGGGACAGGGAGGTACGAGCAGTACTTC. Its translation is CSVAGTGRYEQYF.